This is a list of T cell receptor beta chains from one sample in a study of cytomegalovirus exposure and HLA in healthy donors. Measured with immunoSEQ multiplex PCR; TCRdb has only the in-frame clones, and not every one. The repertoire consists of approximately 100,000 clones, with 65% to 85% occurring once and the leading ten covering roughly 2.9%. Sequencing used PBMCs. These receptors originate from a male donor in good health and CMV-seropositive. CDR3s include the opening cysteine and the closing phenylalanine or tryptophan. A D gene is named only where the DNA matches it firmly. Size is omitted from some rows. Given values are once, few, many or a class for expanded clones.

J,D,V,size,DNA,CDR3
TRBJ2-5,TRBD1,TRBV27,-,TGTGCCAGCGGACCCGGCCAGACAGGGTTTAAGGAGACCCAGTACTTC,CASGPGQTGFKETQYF
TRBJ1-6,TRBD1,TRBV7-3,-,TGTGCCAGCAGCACCCCCGGGACAGGGCTTTCACCCCTCCACTTT,CASSTPGTGLSPLHF
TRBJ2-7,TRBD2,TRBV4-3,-,TGCGCCAGCAGCCGCCTCCTCCCGGCTAGCGGGGGGTCCTCCTACGAGCAGTACTTC,CASSRLLPASGGSSYEQYF
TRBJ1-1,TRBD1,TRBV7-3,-,TGTGCCAGCAGGCCAACGGACAGGGGCCTTATTAACACTGAAGCTTTCTTT,CASRPTDRGLINTEAFF
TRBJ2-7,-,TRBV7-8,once,TGTGCCAGCAGCTATAGGGCGCAGGGTGTTTGGTACGAGCAGTACTTC,CASSYRAQGVWYEQYF
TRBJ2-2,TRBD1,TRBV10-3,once,TGTGCCATCAGTGGAACCGCCGGGACAGTAACCGGGGAGCTGTTTTTT,CAISGTAGTVTGELFF
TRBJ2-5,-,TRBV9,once,TGTGCCAGCAGCGTAGCCCCAGGGTCCCAAGAGACCCAGTACTTC,CASSVAPGSQETQYF
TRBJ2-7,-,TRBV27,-,TGTGCCAGCAGTCCTCCCCCCCAAAGGGGCGAAATTAGGTACGAGCAGTACTTC,CASSPPPQRGEIRYEQYF
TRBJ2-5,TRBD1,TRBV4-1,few,TGCGCCAGCAGCCAAGTAGGGACAGAGGAAGAGACCCAGTACTTC,CASSQVGTEEETQYF
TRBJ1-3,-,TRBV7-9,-,TGTGCCAGCAGCTTAGCGGGCCAGGGGACTGGAAACACCATATATTTT,CASSLAGQGTGNTIYF
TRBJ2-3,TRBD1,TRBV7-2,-,TGTGCCAGCAGCCTACAGACAGGGCACACAGATACGCAGTATTTT,CASSLQTGHTDTQYF
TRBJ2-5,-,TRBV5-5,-,TGTGCCAGCAGCCCCAGGGGATATGTTGGGACCCAGTACTTC,CASSPRGYVGTQYF
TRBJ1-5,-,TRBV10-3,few,TGTGCCATCAGTGAGAAGGCGGACAATCAGCCCCAGCATTTT,CAISEKADNQPQHF
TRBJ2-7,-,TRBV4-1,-,TGCGCCAGCAGCCAAGGAATAGGGGTCCCATACGAGCAGTACTTC,CASSQGIGVPYEQYF
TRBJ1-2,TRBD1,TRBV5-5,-,TGTGCCAGCAGCTTGGCCCGGACAGGGCTAGGGAATGGCTACACCTTC,CASSLARTGLGNGYTF
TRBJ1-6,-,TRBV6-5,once,TGTGCCAGCAGTTACGGGTCCCAGCGTAATTCACCCCTCAACTTT,CASSYGSQRNSPLNF
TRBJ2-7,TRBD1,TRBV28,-,TGTGCCAGCAGTTTAGGGTGGGGGCAGGGGGTGTTCTACGAGCAGTACTTC,CASSLGWGQGVFYEQYF